The 3 T cell receptor beta chains listed next were all sequenced from one sample in a study of T cell responses to AZD1222 COVID-19 vaccine. TCRdb's table, derived via immunoSEQ multiplex PCR, lists solely in-frame clones and lacks some. The sample yields roughly 100,000 clones, more than 85% seen once. This specimen was peripheral blood, taken on day 0 of AZD1222 vaccination. The source is an adult in good health.

The chain carries TRBV9 and TRBJ1-1; 8 nucleotides agree with TRBD1. There are 19 residues in the CDR3. J was trimmed by 4 bases and V by 4 bases; bases with no gene match: 21. Germline CDR1 reads SGDLS; CDR2 reads YYNGEE. This CDR3 reads CASSPRGTGVPLRGTEAFF. The CDR3 nucleotides are TGTGCCAGCAGCCCACGCGGGACAGGAGTTCCTTTAAGGGGCACTGAAGCTTTCTTT.

This clone was seen once. This chain joins TRBV5-5 and TRBJ1-2; 9 nucleotides agree with TRBD1. J gave up 5 bases and V 0 bases, and 5 bases lay outside the gene matches. The CDR3 spans 15 residues. The germline CDR1 and CDR2 sequences are SGHKS and YYEKEE (reference sequence). DNA of the CDR3: TGTGCCAGCAGCTTGGGACAGGGGGAGTGGTATGGCTACACCTTC. As protein: CASSLGQGEWYGYTF.

The rearrangement uses TRBV7-9 and TRBJ1-1; maybe TRBD1 (6 bases). The CDR3 contains 18 residues. In germline, CDR1 is SEHNR, CDR2 FQNEAQ (reference sequence). Trimming took off 6 bases at V and 0 bases at J, with 23 bases between the two ends. CDR3 loop: CASRTATGARLMNTEAFF. CDR3 DNA sequence: TGTGCCAGCAGGACCGCCACGGGGGCGCGTTTGATGAACACTGAAGCTTTCTTT.